The 29 T cell receptor beta chains below all came from one sample that was sequenced in a study of T cells after yellow fever vaccination. A single record per CDR3 protein comes from TCRdb applying MiXCR to the 5' RACE reads. Of a few hundred thousand distinct CDR3 sequences detected, 11% appear once; the ten largest clones hold more than 15%. Material: PBMCs, obtained on the day of the first yellow fever vaccination. These receptors were taken from a man between 18 and 29 years old who received the YFV17D yellow fever vaccine.

The CDR3 nucleotides are TGTGCCAGCCTGGAGCCGGGGTTCCAAGAGACCCAGTACTTC. It yields the protein CASLEPGFQETQYF. The chain links TRBV2 to TRBJ2-5, with D maybe TRBD2 (5 bases). Per the germline V gene, CDR1 is SNHLY and CDR2 is FYNNEI. The CDR3 runs to 14 residues. Trimming left V 8 bases short and J 1 base short, with 14 bases between.

The rearrangement joins TRBV5-1 to TRBJ1-3; D is unclear. V was pared by 7 bases and J by 7 bases, with 15 bases between. The CDR3 has 13 amino acids. Germline V lookup: CDR1 SGHRS, CDR2 YFSETQ. CDR3 in DNA: TGCGCCAGCTCGGCGGGCTTCGGCAACACCATATATTTT. Translating gives CASSAGFGNTIYF.

The chain recombines TRBV6-5 with TRBJ1-1; 12 bases match TRBD1. The CDR3 runs 15 residues. J lost 10 bases, V lost 2 bases, and 8 bases had no gene match. CDR1 and CDR2 from the germline V gene are MNHEY and SVGAGI. The CDR3 region has the DNA TGTGCCAGCAGTTACCCGGGACAGGGGGCTCGGGCAGCTTTCTTT. It encodes CASSYPGQGARAAFF.

V and J are TRBV12-3 or TRBV12-4 and TRBJ2-5; D is unresolved. The CDR3 contains 16 residues. The V end was cut by 3 bases, the J end by 5 bases, with 19 bases between. Written as DNA, the CDR3 is TGTGCCAGCAGTTTCCTCGAGACGCAAACTAAGGAGACCCAGTACTTC. The encoded protein is CASSFLETQTKETQYF.

The CDR3 region has the DNA TGCGCCAGCAGCCAAGCCGACAGGGCCTCCTACGAGCAGTACTTC. Its translation: CASSQADRASYEQYF. This rearrangement joins TRBV4-1 to TRBJ2-7, with 7 nucleotides matching TRBD1. Unmatched junction bases numbered 3, after V lost 1 base and J lost 0 bases. Germline V lookup: CDR1 MGHRA, CDR2 YSYEKL. The CDR3 extends over 15 amino acids.

The rearrangement links TRBV6-2 or TRBV6-3 to TRBJ2-2; D possibly uses TRBD1 or TRBD2 (5 bases each). CDR1 MNHEY and CDR2 SVGEGT come from the germline V gene. V was shortened by 6 bases and J by 2 bases, with 13 bases between the two germline ends. The CDR3 is 15 amino acids. CDR3 DNA: TGTGCCAGCAGACCCGGGACGGCAAACACCGGGGAGCTGTTTTTT. Amino acid sequence: CASRPGTANTGELFF.

V and J are TRBV6-1 and TRBJ2-1, with TRBD2 matching over 7 bases. Germline V lookup: CDR1 MNHNS, CDR2 SASEGT. This CDR3 comprises 14 residues. V dropped 5 bases and J dropped 4; count of bases not matched to a gene: 5. The CDR3 is CASSRTRRYNEQFF. The CDR3 nucleotides are TGTGCCAGCAGTCGGACTAGAAGATACAATGAGCAGTTCTTC.

This clonotype was found many times. CDR3 sequence: CASSLGGKTQYF. CDR3 in DNA: TGTGCCAGCAGTTTGGGAGGGAAGACCCAGTACTTC. The chain is built from TRBV12-3 or TRBV12-4 and TRBJ2-5, with TRBD2 matching 7 bases. This CDR3 has 12 amino acids. With 3 bases clipped from V and 6 bases from J, the junction kept 1 base outside the gene matches.

This clonotype has only a few counts. This chain joins TRBV29-1 and TRBJ1-2; D is ambiguous. The CDR3 totals 11 residues. Per the germline V gene, CDR1 is SQVTM and CDR2 is ANQGSEA. Trimming cost V 4 bases and J 7 bases, with 10 bases left between them. CDR3 residues: CSVVEGSGYTF. The CDR3 DNA is TGCAGCGTTGTTGAGGGAAGTGGCTACACCTTC. Full variable domain (outside the CDR3, taken from reference TRBV29-1 and TRBJ1-2): SAVISQKPSRDICQRGTSLTIQCQVDSQVTMMFWYRQQPGQSLTLIATANQGSEATYESGFVIDKFPISRPNLTFSTLTVSNMSPEDSSIYLCSVVEGSGYTFGSGTRLTVV.

V and J are TRBV11-3 and TRBJ2-3; D gene ambiguous. CDR3 length: 12 amino acids. The germline gives CDR1 SGHNT, CDR2 YENEEA. V was cut by 6 bases and J by 2 bases, with 6 bases left in between. The CDR3 loop reads CASSIDTDTQYF. CDR3 nucleotides: TGTGCCAGCAGTATAGACACAGATACGCAGTATTTT.

This clonotype came up many times. The V gene is TRBV5-1, the J gene TRBJ2-1; no clear D gene. The V gene lost 4 bases and the J gene lost 6 bases, with 17 bases spanning the gap. CDR1 is SGHRS, CDR2 YFSETQ, per germline. This CDR3 has 15 residues. In DNA form, the CDR3 reads TGCGCCAGCAGCCCCGCTTTTGGCAGCACCAATGAGCAGTTCTTC. This sequence encodes CASSPAFGSTNEQFF. Together with reference TRBV5-1 and TRBJ2-1, the CDR3 gives the full variable domain: KAGVTQTPRYLIKTRGQQVTLSCSPISGHRSVSWYQQTPGQGLQFLFEYFSETQRNKGNFPGRFSGRQFSNSRSEMNVSTLELGDSALYLCASSPAFGSTNEQFFGPGTRLTVL.

This clonotype was detected many times. The chain is built from TRBV5-1 and TRBJ1-1; D might be TRBD1 (6 bases). CDR1 and CDR2 (germline): SGHRS, YFSETQ. The CDR3 runs 13 residues. With 2 bases removed from V and 3 bases from J, the gap between germline ends came to 8 bases. The CDR3 reads CASSFKGDTEAFF. In DNA, the CDR3 is TGCGCCAGCAGCTTCAAGGGGGACACTGAAGCTTTCTTT.

A few counts support this clonotype. J is TRBJ1-2 and V is TRBV7-2; 7 bases align to TRBD1. Germline CDR1 is SGHTA and CDR2 is FQGNSA. CDR3 length equals 15 residues. V lost 1 base and J lost 4; bases outside the gene matches: 6. The CDR3 DNA follows: TGTGCCAGCAGCTTAGACAGGGGCGCCGGCTATGGCTACACCTTC. Its protein product is CASSLDRGAGYGYTF.

CDR3 amino acids: CASTDRAHHEQYF. CDR3 sequence (DNA): TGCGCCAGCACCGACAGGGCCCACCACGAGCAGTACTTC. This chain links TRBV5-1 with TRBJ2-7; 7 bases agree with TRBD1. CDR3 length: 13 residues. Germline V gene lookup returns CDR1 SGHRS and CDR2 YFSETQ. V was pared by 6 bases and J by 5 bases, with 8 bases of the junction left unmatched.

The chain recombines TRBV5-4 with TRBJ2-5, with 10 nucleotides matching TRBD2. This CDR3 is built from 18 residues. Germline loops: CDR1 SGHNT, CDR2 YYREEE (reference sequence). V lost 2 bases to trimming and J lost 5 bases; unmatched junction nucleotides: 15. The chain's CDR3 is CASSFSRSSGGRGETQYF. The CDR3 DNA is TGTGCCAGCAGCTTTAGTCGGTCTAGCGGGGGCCGGGGGGAGACCCAGTACTTC. The complete variable domain, with remaining parts taken from reference TRBV5-4 and TRBJ2-5, reads ETGVTQSPTHLIKTRGQQVTLRCSSQSGHNTVSWYQQALGQGPQFIFQYYREEENGRGNFPPRFSGLQFPNYSSELNVNALELDDSALYLCASSFSRSSGGRGETQYFGPGTRLLVL.

The rearrangement joins TRBV6-7 to TRBJ2-7, with 14 bases identical to TRBD2. TRBV6-7 is flagged as an ORF with uncertain function. The CDR3 is 18 residues long. V was pared by 2 bases and J by 4 bases, with 10 bases of the junction left unmatched. CDR3 amino acids: CASSYLSTSGGAKYEQYV. CDR3 bases: TGTGCCAGCAGTTACCTTTCGACTAGCGGGGGGGCCAAATACGAGCAGTACGTC.

This clonotype was picked up a small number of times. The V call is TRBV7-6, the J call TRBJ1-4; 7 bases line up with TRBD1. The trim removed 5 bases at V and 1 base at J, leaving 19 bases unmatched. The germline gives CDR1 SGHVS, CDR2 FNYEAQ. This CDR3 is 20 amino acids long. Written as DNA, the CDR3 is TGTGCCAGCAGCCTCGTCCTCGGAGGGGGCAACGGAATAACTAATGAAAAACTGTTTTTT. Protein sequence: CASSLVLGGGNGITNEKLFF.

In its sample, this clonotype was seen a few times. The chain has TRBV20-1 and TRBJ2-7; 11 positions match TRBD1. Unmatched junction bases numbered 8, after V lost 6 bases and J lost 4 bases. CDR3 length: 14 residues. CDR1 is DFQATT, CDR2 SNEGSKA, per germline (reference sequence). CDR3 protein: CSAPRGQGGYEQYV. CDR3 coding DNA: TGCAGTGCCCCCCGGGGACAGGGGGGTTACGAGCAGTACGTC.

The V gene is TRBV4-3, the J gene TRBJ2-1; 9 nucleotides line up with TRBD1. Germline CDR1 reads LGHNA; CDR2 reads YSLEER. V was clipped by 4 bases and J by 5 bases; unmatched bases: 3. CDR3 length: 14 amino acids. The CDR3, as DNA: TGCGCCAGCAGCCCGACAGGGGGTCACAATGAGCAGTTCTTC. The encoded protein is CASSPTGGHNEQFF.

CDR3 in DNA: TGTGCCAGCAGCCGATACGTGGCGGCAACTAATGAAAAACTGTTTTTT. This translates into CASSRYVAATNEKLFF. This rearrangement joins TRBV7-8 to TRBJ1-4; D is uncertain. The CDR3 runs to 16 residues. The ends were cut back, 5 bases at V and 0 bases at J, with 13 bases in the middle. Germline loops: CDR1 SGHVS, CDR2 FQNEAQ.

This chain joins TRBV5-1 and TRBJ1-1; tentative D call: TRBD1 (6 bases). Trimming stripped 1 base from V and 1 base from J, with 11 bases between. The CDR3 length is 15 residues. The germline gives CDR1 SGHRS, CDR2 YFSETQ. CDR3: CASSLQVTGNTEAFF. CDR3 in DNA: TGCGCCAGCAGCTTGCAGGTGACAGGGAACACTGAAGCTTTCTTT.

This clonotype was counted between two and nine times. V is TRBV5-1 and J is TRBJ2-5, with TRBD1 identical over 7 bases. The CDR3 has 14 amino acids. Per the germline V gene, CDR1 is SGHRS and CDR2 is YFSETQ. The ends lost 6 bases at V and 4 bases at J; junction bases unmatched: 9. CDR3 bases: TGCGCCAGCACGCCACAGGGGATCCGAGAGACCCAGTACTTC. This encodes CASTPQGIRETQYF.

This clonotype showed up just a few times. This chain joins TRBV5-6 and TRBJ2-7; 12 positions agree with TRBD2. Germline values: CDR1 SGHDT, CDR2 YYEEEE. The CDR3 totals 16 residues. Germline trimming cut 3 bases from V and 7 bases from J; bases unmatched to any gene: 11. The CDR3 reads CASSYSLAGGVWEQYF. The CDR3 DNA reads TGTGCCAGCAGCTACTCACTAGCGGGGGGAGTCTGGGAGCAGTACTTC.

This clonotype was recorded many times. The chain carries TRBV10-3 and TRBJ2-2; D is ambiguous. V lost 3 bases and J 10 bases, leaving 15 bases between the germline ends. From germline, CDR1 is ENHRY and CDR2 SYGVKD. This CDR3 has 14 residues. For the CDR3, the DNA is TGTGCCATCAGTGACCGGGCTGGCCAGGAGGAGCTGTTTTTT. Amino acid sequence: CAISDRAGQEELFF.

V and J are TRBV5-4 and TRBJ1-4; tentatively, D is TRBD1 (6 bases). Per the germline V gene, CDR1 is SGHNT and CDR2 is YYREEE (reference sequence). Trimming took off 1 base at V and 13 bases at J, with 14 bases between the two ends. CDR3 size: 13 residues. CDR3 sequence (DNA): TGTGCCAGCAGCTTGCGTGAGGGGGAGAGACTGTTTTTT. This codes for CASSLREGERLFF.

The V gene is TRBV3-1, the J gene TRBJ2-7; 7 bases agree with TRBD1. V shed 5 bases, J shed 2 bases, and the junction held 6 bases outside the gene matches. The CDR3 contains 14 residues. CDR1 LGHDT and CDR2 YNNKEL come from the germline V gene (reference sequence). CDR3 protein: CASSRGDRAYEQYV. CDR3 coding DNA: TGTGCCAGCAGCAGAGGCGACAGGGCCTACGAGCAGTACGTC.

The sample holds a few counts of this clonotype. The CDR3 sequence: CASSQALWGADTQYF. The DNA of the CDR3 is TGCGCCAGCAGCCAAGCCCTTTGGGGGGCAGATACGCAGTATTTT. V and J are TRBV4-3 and TRBJ2-3; possibly TRBD2 for D (6 bases). The length of the CDR3 is 15 residues. Trimming cost V 1 base and J 4 bases, with 12 bases left between them. Germline values: CDR1 LGHNA, CDR2 YSLEER.

This clonotype appeared a few times. The chain carries TRBV4-2 and TRBJ1-5; no firm D call. The CDR3 is 15 amino acids. V lost 0 bases and J lost 10, with 16 bases in between. The V gene's germline CDR1 is LGHNA and CDR2 YNFKEQ. The DNA for the CDR3 is TGTGCCAGCAGCCAAGAAGACATTTCTTACGGCCCCCAGCATTTT. Its protein product is CASSQEDISYGPQHF.

CDR3: CASSGGGDYNEQFF. The CDR3 coding sequence is TGTGCCAGCAGTGGCGGCGGCGACTACAATGAGCAGTTCTTC. This chain joins TRBV9 and TRBJ2-1; D ambiguous. The CDR3 is 14 amino acids. Germline CDR1 reads SGDLS; CDR2 reads YYNGEE. Trimming took 5 bases from V and 3 from J, leaving 12 bases between them.